The 8 T cell receptor beta chains below all came from one sample that was sequenced in a study of radiotherapy plus CTLA-4 blockade in lung cancer. The table came from immunoSEQ multiplex PCR; TCRdb's copy has only in-frame clones and leaves some out. The sample lists 81,000 or so clones, around nine tenths occurring once. Sequenced here: peripheral blood, sampled from a patient treated with radiotherapy plus ipilimumab. The receptors originated from a human donor with non-small cell lung cancer who had stable disease on radiotherapy plus ipilimumab.

The chain employs TRBV7-9 and TRBJ2-1; the D call may be TRBD1 or TRBD2 (5 bases each). This CDR3 comprises 19 residues. The germline V gene has CDR1 SEHNR and CDR2 FQNEAQ (reference sequence). V was pared by 0 bases and J by 6 bases, with 24 bases between. The CDR3, as DNA: TGTGCCAGCAGCTTAGCGAGGGGTCGACCGACCGTGTCAGGCAATGAGCAGTTCTTC. Its protein product is CASSLARGRPTVSGNEQFF.

For the CDR3, the DNA is TGTGCCAGCAGTGAAACAGGGACTAGCGAGCAGTACTTC. It specifies CASSETGTSEQYF. The chain employs TRBV6-4 and TRBJ2-7; TRBD2 matches at 8 bases. V shed 3 bases, J shed 6 bases, and the junction held 4 bases outside the gene matches. Germline assignment: CDR1 MRHNA and CDR2 SNTAGT. This CDR3 has 13 amino acids.

The rearrangement uses TRBV11-2 and TRBJ2-3; TRBD2 matches at 14 bases. This CDR3 has 15 residues. Per the germline V gene, CDR1 is SGHAT and CDR2 is FQNNGV. V was clipped by 5 bases and J by 6 bases; unmatched bases: 4. In nucleotides, the CDR3 is TGTGCCAGCAGCCTGGGACTAGCGGGAGTGGATACGCAGTATTTT. This codes for CASSLGLAGVDTQYF.

This rearrangement joins TRBV7-8 to TRBJ2-1, with TRBD2 identical over 15 bases. The CDR3 totals 20 residues. The germline gives CDR1 SGHVS, CDR2 FQNEAQ. J was trimmed by 0 bases and V by 0 bases; bases with no gene match: 6. CDR3 bases: TGTGCCAGCAGCTTAGCGGGACTAGCGGGGGGCCCAAGCTCCTACAATGAGCAGTTCTTC. Its protein product is CASSLAGLAGGPSSYNEQFF.

This chain links TRBV30 with TRBJ2-7; no definite D call. V dropped 8 bases and J dropped 0 bases, with 11 bases sitting between them. Germline V gene sequence: CDR1 GTSNPN, CDR2 SVGIG (reference sequence). The CDR3 spans 12 residues. The CDR3 reads CAVESLSYEQYF. DNA of the CDR3: TGTGCCGTTGAAAGCCTCTCCTACGAGCAGTACTTC.

The sample holds one count of this clone. The J gene is TRBJ2-7, the V gene TRBV9; the D call may be TRBD1 or TRBD2 (5 bases each). Per the germline V gene, CDR1 is SGDLS and CDR2 is YYNGEE. The CDR3 is 14 residues long. Trimming stripped 0 bases from V and 5 bases from J, with 12 bases between. The CDR3 nucleotides read TGTGCCAGCAGCGTAGCTCCAGGGACCAACGAGCAGTACTTC. This encodes CASSVAPGTNEQYF.

Comment on this clone: Since no conserved phenylalanine or tryptophan closes the CDR3, a read error is the likely cause. This chain joins TRBV30 and TRBJ1-1; weak D call: TRBD1 (5 bases). The CDR3 length is 12 residues. Trimming cost V 8 bases and J 0 bases, with 10 bases left between them. CDR1 and CDR2 (germline): GTSNPN, SVGIG (reference sequence). The CDR3, as DNA: TGTGCCGGTGGGGCAGTGAACACTGAAGCTTTCCTT. Encoded protein: CAGGAVNTEAFL.

Only one count was recorded for this clone. CDR3 DNA sequence: TGTGCCAGCAGCTTAGTTTTGTCTAGCGGGCCAGAGACCCAGTACTTC. This codes for CASSLVLSSGPETQYF. This chain uses TRBV11-3 with TRBJ2-5; 8 bases are shared with TRBD2. The V segment lost 1 base and the J segment 4 bases; nucleotides outside the gene matches: 8. Per the germline V gene, CDR1 is SGHNT and CDR2 is YENEEA. The CDR3 has 16 amino acids.